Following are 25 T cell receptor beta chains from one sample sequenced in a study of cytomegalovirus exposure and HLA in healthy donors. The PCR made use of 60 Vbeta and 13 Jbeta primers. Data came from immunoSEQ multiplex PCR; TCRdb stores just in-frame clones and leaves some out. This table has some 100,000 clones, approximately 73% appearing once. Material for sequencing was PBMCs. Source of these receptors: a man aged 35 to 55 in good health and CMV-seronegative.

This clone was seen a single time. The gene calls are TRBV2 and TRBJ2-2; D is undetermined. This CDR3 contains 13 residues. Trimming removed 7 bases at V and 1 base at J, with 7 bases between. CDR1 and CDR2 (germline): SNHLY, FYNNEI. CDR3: CASMGQNTGELFF. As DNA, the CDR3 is TGTGCCAGCATGGGCCAGAACACCGGGGAGCTGTTTTTT.

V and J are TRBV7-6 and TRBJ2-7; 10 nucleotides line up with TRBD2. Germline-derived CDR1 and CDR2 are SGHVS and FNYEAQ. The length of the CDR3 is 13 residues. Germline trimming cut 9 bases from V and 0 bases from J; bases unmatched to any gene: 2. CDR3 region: CASGLADSYEQYF. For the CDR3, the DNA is TGTGCCAGTGGACTAGCGGACTCCTACGAGCAGTACTTC.

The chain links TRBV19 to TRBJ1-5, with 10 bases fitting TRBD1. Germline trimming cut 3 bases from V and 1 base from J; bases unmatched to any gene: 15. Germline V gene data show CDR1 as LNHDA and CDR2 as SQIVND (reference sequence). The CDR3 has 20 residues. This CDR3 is CASSMDPKWDRGLSNQPQHF. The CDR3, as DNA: TGTGCCAGTAGTATGGACCCCAAGTGGGACAGGGGATTAAGCAATCAGCCCCAGCATTTT.

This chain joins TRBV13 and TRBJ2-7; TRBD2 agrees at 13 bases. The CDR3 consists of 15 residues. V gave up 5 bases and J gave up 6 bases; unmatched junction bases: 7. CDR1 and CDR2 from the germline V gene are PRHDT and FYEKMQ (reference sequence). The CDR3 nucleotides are TGTGCCAGCAGCCCGAGGACTAGCGGGGGTGTCGAGCAGTACTTC. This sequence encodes CASSPRTSGGVEQYF.

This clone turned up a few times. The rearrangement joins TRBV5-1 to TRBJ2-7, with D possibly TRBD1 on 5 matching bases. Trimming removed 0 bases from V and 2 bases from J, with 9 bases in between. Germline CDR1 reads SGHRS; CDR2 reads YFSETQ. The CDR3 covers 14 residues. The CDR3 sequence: CASSLGDRTYEQYF. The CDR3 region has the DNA TGCGCCAGCAGCTTGGGCGACAGAACCTACGAGCAGTACTTC.

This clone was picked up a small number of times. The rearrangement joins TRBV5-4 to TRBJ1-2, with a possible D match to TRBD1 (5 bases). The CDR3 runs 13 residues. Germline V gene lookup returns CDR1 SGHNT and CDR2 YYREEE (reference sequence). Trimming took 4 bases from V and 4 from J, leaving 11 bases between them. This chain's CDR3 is CASSGGFLYGYTF. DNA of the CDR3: TGTGCCAGCAGCGGGGGGTTCCTCTATGGCTACACCTTC.

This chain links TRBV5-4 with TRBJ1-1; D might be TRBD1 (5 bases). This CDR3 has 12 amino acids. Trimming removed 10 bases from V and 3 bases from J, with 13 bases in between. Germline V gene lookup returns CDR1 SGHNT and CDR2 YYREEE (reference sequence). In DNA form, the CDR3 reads TGTGCCTTAGCAGGGAGGGACACTGAAGCTTTCTTT. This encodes CALAGRDTEAFF.

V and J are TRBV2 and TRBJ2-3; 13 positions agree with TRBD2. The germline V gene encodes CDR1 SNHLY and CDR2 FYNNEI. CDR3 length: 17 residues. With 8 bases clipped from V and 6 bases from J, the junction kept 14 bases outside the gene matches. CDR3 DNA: TGTGCCAGCGGGACTAGCGGGGAGACGTACCAATGGGATACGCAGTATTTT. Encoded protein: CASGTSGETYQWDTQYF.

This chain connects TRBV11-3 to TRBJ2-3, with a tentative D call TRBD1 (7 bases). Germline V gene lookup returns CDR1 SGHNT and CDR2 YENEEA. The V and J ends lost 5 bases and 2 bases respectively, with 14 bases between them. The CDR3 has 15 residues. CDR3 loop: CASSARQGLTDTQYF. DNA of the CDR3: TGTGCCAGCAGCGCACGACAGGGACTCACAGATACGCAGTATTTT.

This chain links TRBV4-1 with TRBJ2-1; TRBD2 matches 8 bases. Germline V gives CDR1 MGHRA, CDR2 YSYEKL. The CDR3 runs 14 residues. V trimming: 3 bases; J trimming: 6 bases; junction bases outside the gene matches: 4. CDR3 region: CASSQNSGVNEQFF. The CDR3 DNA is TGCGCCAGCAGCCAGAATAGCGGGGTCAATGAGCAGTTCTTC.

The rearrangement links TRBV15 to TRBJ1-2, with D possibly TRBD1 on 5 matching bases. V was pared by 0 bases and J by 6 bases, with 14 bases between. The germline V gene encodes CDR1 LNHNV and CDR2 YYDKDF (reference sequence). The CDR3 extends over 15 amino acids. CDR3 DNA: TGTGCCACCAGCAGAGAGGACACGTCCTATCATGGCTACACCTTC. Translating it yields CATSREDTSYHGYTF.

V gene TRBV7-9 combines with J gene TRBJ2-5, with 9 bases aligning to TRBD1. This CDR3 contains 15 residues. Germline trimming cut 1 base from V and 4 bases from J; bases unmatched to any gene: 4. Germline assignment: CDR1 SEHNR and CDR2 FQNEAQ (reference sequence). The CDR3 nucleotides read TGTGCCAGCAGCTTAGATGGGACAGGGCGAGAGACCCAGTACTTC. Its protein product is CASSLDGTGRETQYF.

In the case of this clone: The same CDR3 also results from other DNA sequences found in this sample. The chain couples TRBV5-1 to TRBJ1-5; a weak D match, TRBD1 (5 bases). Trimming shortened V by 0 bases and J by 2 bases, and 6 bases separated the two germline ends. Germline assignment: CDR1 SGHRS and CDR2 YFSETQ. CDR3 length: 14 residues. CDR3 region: CASSLGGGNQPQHF. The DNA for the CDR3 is TGCGCCAGCAGCTTGGGGGGGGGCAATCAGCCCCAGCATTTT.

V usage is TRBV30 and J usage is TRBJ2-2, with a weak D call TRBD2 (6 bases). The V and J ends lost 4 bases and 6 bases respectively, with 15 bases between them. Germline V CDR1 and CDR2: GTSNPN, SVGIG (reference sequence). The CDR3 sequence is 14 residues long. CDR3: CAWIRRGWAGELFF. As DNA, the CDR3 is TGTGCCTGGATCAGGAGGGGATGGGCCGGGGAGCTGTTTTTT.

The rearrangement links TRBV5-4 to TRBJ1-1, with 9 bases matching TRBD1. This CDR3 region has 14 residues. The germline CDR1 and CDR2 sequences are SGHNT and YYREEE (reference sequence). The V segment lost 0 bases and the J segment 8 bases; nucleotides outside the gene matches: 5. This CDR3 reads CASSLGGQGGEAFF. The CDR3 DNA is TGTGCCAGCAGCTTGGGGGGACAGGGAGGCGAAGCTTTCTTT.

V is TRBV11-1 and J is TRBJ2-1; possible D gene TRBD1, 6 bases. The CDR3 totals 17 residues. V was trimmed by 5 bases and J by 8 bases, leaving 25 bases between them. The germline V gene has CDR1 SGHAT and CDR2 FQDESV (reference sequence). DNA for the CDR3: TGTGCCAGCAGCATGTACAGGGCTGGGTTGGATGCCGATGAGCAGTTCTTC. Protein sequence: CASSMYRAGLDADEQFF.

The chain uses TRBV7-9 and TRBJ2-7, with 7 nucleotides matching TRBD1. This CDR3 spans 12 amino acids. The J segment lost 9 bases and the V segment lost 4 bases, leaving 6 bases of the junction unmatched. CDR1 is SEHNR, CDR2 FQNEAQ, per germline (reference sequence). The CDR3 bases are TGTGCCAGCAGCTCGGGACAGTTAGCGCAGTACTTC. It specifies CASSSGQLAQYF.

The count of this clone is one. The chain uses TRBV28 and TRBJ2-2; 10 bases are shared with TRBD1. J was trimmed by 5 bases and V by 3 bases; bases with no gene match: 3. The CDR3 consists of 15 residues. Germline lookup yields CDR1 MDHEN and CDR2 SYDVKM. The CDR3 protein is CASSLTGGYTGELFF. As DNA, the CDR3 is TGTGCCAGCAGTTTGACAGGGGGCTATACCGGGGAGCTGTTTTTT.

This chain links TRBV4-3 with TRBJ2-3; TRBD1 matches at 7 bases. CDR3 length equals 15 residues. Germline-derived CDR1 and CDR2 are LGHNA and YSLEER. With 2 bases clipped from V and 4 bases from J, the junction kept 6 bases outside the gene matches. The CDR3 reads CASSQHLQGSDTQYF. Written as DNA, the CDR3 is TGCGCCAGCAGCCAACACCTACAGGGGTCAGATACGCAGTATTTT.

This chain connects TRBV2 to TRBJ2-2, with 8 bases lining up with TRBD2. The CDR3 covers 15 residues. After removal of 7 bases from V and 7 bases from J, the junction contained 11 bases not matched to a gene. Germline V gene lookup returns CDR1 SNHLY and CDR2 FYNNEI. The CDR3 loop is CASIRSAGEVGELFF. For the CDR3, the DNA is TGTGCCAGCATACGTTCAGCGGGGGAGGTCGGGGAGCTGTTTTTT. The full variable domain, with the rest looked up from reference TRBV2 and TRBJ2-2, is EPEVTQTPSHQVTQMGQEVILRCVPISNHLYFYWYRQILGQKVEFLVSFYNNEISEKSEIFDDQFSVERPDGSNFTLKIRSTKLEDSAMYFCASIRSAGEVGELFFGEGSRLTVL.

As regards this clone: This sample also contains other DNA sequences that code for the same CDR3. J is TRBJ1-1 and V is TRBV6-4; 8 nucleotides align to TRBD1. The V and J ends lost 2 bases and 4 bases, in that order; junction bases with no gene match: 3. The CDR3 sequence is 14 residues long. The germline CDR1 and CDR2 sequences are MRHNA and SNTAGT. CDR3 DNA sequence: TGTGCCAGCAGTGACACAGACAGGGGCACTGAAGCTTTCTTT. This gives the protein CASSDTDRGTEAFF.

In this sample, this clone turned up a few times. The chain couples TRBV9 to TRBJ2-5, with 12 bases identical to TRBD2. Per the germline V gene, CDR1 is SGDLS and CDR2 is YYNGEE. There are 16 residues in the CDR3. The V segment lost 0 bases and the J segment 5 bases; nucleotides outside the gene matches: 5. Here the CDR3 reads CASSVGLAGAEETQYF. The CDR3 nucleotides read TGTGCCAGCAGCGTAGGACTAGCGGGGGCGGAGGAGACCCAGTACTTC.

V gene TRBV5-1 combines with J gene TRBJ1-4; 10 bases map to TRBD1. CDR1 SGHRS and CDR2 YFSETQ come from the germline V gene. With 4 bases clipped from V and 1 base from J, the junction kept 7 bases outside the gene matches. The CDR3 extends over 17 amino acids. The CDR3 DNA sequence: TGCGCCAGCAGCCCCGGACAGGGGGTGAGAACTAATGAAAAACTGTTTTTT. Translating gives CASSPGQGVRTNEKLFF.

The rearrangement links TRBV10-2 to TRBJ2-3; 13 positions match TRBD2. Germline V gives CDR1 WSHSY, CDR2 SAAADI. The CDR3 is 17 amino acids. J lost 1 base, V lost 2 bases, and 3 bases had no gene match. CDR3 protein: CASSERGTSGGTDTQYF. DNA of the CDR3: TGCGCCAGCAGTGAGCGGGGGACTAGCGGGGGCACAGATACGCAGTATTTT.

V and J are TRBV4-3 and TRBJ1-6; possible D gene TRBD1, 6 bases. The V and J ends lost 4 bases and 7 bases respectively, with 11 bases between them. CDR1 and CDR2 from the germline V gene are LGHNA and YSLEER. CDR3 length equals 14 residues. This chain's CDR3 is CASSLHRDNSPLHF. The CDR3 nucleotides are TGCGCCAGCAGCCTCCACAGGGACAATTCACCCCTCCACTTT.